This T cell receptor beta chain is from a study of OX40 agonist ivuxolimab in advanced cancers. Sampling times: baseline, cycle 4 day 1, cycle 7 day 1. Measured with immunoSEQ multiplex PCR; TCRdb has only the in-frame clones, and not every one. The data contain around 40,000 clones, roughly 91% of them singletons. The germline gives CDR1 SGHRS, CDR2 YFSETQ. V lost 2 bases, J lost 0 bases, and 11 bases lay in between. The CDR3 extends over 15 amino acids. This clonotype originated in an adult with an advanced solid tumor such as melanoma, head and neck, liver or kidney cancer. The sample was CD4+ or CD8+ T cells sorted from blood, taken in a trial of the OX40 agonist ivuxolimab. V is TRBV5-1 and J is TRBJ1-1; D call uncertain. Written as DNA, the CDR3 is TGCGCCAGCAGCTTTTCCCGGGGAATGAACACTGAAGCTTTCTTT. Translation: CASSFSRGMNTEAFF.